A single sample gave rise to the 31 T cell receptor beta chains below, sequenced in a study of cytomegalovirus exposure and HLA in healthy donors. Both 60 Vbeta primers and 13 Jbeta primers went into the PCR. Assay: immunoSEQ multiplex PCR; the TCRdb copy retains only in-frame clones and omits some. The sample holds approximately 190,000 clones, roughly 82% seen once. The sample comprised PBMCs. The receptors were gathered from a woman aged 45-65 years in good health and CMV-seropositive.

The chain joins TRBV7-9 to TRBJ1-2; 11 bases are shared with TRBD1. This CDR3 spans 14 amino acids. CDR1 is SEHNR and CDR2 is FQNEAQ in the germline V gene (reference sequence). The ends lost 8 bases at V and 5 bases at J; junction bases unmatched: 7. The CDR3 bases are TGTGCCAGCCAAACAGGGACAGGGGGTTATGGCTACACCTTC. Protein product: CASQTGTGGYGYTF. Using reference TRBV7-9 and TRBJ1-2 for the parts outside the CDR3, the full variable domain is DTGVSQNPRHKITKRGQNVTFRCDPISEHNRLYWYRQTLGQGPEFLTYFQNEAQLEKSRLLSDRFSAERPKGSFSTLEIQRTEQGDSAMYLCASQTGTGGYGYTFGSGTRLTVV.

This clone was recorded only once. Other DNA sequences in this specimen translate into the identical CDR3. J is TRBJ2-3 and V is TRBV5-1; 9 bases line up with TRBD2. CDR3 length: 16 amino acids. Germline V gene data show CDR1 as SGHRS and CDR2 as YFSETQ. With V trimmed by 0 bases and J by 3 bases, 5 bases remained unmatched. Here the CDR3 DNA reads TGCGCCAGCAGCTTGGTACTCGCGGGGGGGACAGATACGCAGTATTTT. The encoded protein is CASSLVLAGGTDTQYF.

The rearrangement joins TRBV4-1 to TRBJ2-7; TRBD2 agrees at 11 bases. The length of the CDR3 is 15 residues. V lost 3 bases and J lost 3; bases outside the gene matches: 4. Germline CDR1 reads MGHRA; CDR2 reads YSYEKL. The CDR3 spells CASSHPGLADYEQYF. CDR3 DNA: TGCGCCAGCAGCCACCCGGGACTAGCGGACTACGAGCAGTACTTC.

The rearrangement links TRBV6-5 to TRBJ2-4; TRBD1 aligns across 7 bases. The CDR3 totals 14 residues. The V gene's germline CDR1 is MNHEY and CDR2 SVGAGI. Trimming took 7 bases from V and 2 from J; bases not matched to a gene: 5. In DNA, the CDR3 is TGTGCCAGCAAAGACAGGGAGACCAAAAACATTCAGTACTTC. Its translation: CASKDRETKNIQYF.

The genes are TRBV19 and TRBJ1-1; 10 nucleotides agree with TRBD1. Germline V gene sequence: CDR1 LNHDA, CDR2 SQIVND (reference sequence). V lost 6 bases, J lost 5 bases, and 6 bases stayed unmatched. The CDR3 contains 14 residues. The CDR3 DNA sequence: TGTGCCAGTAGCAGACAGGGGGCGGGTACTGAAGCTTTCTTT. Translating it yields CASSRQGAGTEAFF. The full variable domain, completed using reference TRBV19 and TRBJ1-1, is DGGITQSPKYLFRKEGQNVTLSCEQNLNHDAMYWYRQDPGQGLRLIYYSQIVNDFQKGDIAEGYSVSREKKESFPLTVTSAQKNPTAFYLCASSRQGAGTEAFFGQGTRLTVV.

This chain joins TRBV6-6 and TRBJ2-2; no reliable D call. Germline V gene data show CDR1 as MNHNY and CDR2 as SVGAGI (reference sequence). This CDR3 spans 15 amino acids. Trimming took off 5 bases at V and 1 base at J, with 11 bases between the two ends. The chain's CDR3 is CASSTPVGNTGELFF. DNA of the CDR3: TGTGCCAGCAGTACCCCCGTCGGGAACACCGGGGAGCTGTTTTTT.

The CDR3 DNA is TGCGCCAGCAGCTTTTCCGCGACAGGGGGGGGAGGGAAACAAGAGACCCAGTACTTC. It is translated as CASSFSATGGGGKQETQYF. The chain combines TRBV5-1 with TRBJ2-5; 9 bases line up with TRBD1. V gave up 2 bases and J gave up 2 bases; unmatched junction bases: 16. CDR1 is SGHRS, CDR2 YFSETQ, per germline. This CDR3 comprises 19 residues. Full variable domain (missing parts from reference TRBV5-1 and TRBJ2-5): KAGVTQTPRYLIKTRGQQVTLSCSPISGHRSVSWYQQTPGQGLQFLFEYFSETQRNKGNFPGRFSGRQFSNSRSEMNVSTLELGDSALYLCASSFSATGGGGKQETQYFGPGTRLLVL.

The rearrangement uses TRBV6-6 and TRBJ2-5; TRBD2 aligns across 13 bases. V lost 10 bases to trimming and J lost 5 bases; unmatched junction nucleotides: 7. CDR3 length: 14 amino acids. The V gene's germline CDR1 is MNHNY and CDR2 SVGAGI (reference sequence). The CDR3 DNA reads as TGTGCCACCCGGACTAGCGGGGGCCCGGAGACCCAGTACTTC. Amino acid sequence: CATRTSGGPETQYF.

V and J are TRBV7-9 and TRBJ2-5; 12 bases agree with TRBD1. Germline-derived CDR1 and CDR2 are SEHNR and FQNEAQ (reference sequence). The J segment lost 5 bases and the V segment lost 1 base, leaving 8 bases of the junction unmatched. CDR3 length equals 17 residues. The CDR3 nucleotides are TGTGCCAGCAGCTTAGTGGGACAGGGGGCAATGTTGGAGACCCAGTACTTC. It translates to CASSLVGQGAMLETQYF.

The rearrangement uses TRBV29-1 and TRBJ2-6; a weak D match, TRBD1 (6 bases). The V gene's germline CDR1 is SQVTM and CDR2 ANQGSEA. The CDR3 covers 14 residues. Trimming pared 6 bases from V and 0 bases from J, leaving 9 bases between. CDR3 bases: TGCAGCGTGGGGGCCCGCTCTGGGGCCAACGTCCTGACTTTC. Translated, it gives CSVGARSGANVLTF.

The gene calls are TRBV5-4 and TRBJ1-4; weak D call: TRBD1 (6 bases). Germline CDR1 SGHNT, CDR2 YYREEE (reference sequence). V was cut by 4 bases and J by 5 bases, with 9 bases left in between. The CDR3 loop spans 13 amino acids. CDR3 nucleotide sequence: TGTGCCAGCAGCAGGACAGTAAATGAAAAACTGTTTTTT. Translated: CASSRTVNEKLFF. Using reference TRBV5-4 and TRBJ1-4 for the parts outside the CDR3, the full variable domain is ETGVTQSPTHLIKTRGQQVTLRCSSQSGHNTVSWYQQALGQGPQFIFQYYREEENGRGNFPPRFSGLQFPNYSSELNVNALELDDSALYLCASSRTVNEKLFFGSGTQLSVL.

This clone was counted between two and nine times. The genes are TRBV6-1 and TRBJ1-6, with D perhaps matching TRBD1 (5 bases). Germline V gene lookup returns CDR1 MNHNS and CDR2 SASEGT. Trimming removed 4 bases at V and 7 bases at J, with 17 bases between. The CDR3 covers 16 residues. CDR3 amino acids: CASSVRRGRGNSPLHF. CDR3 nucleotides: TGTGCCAGCAGTGTAAGACGGGGGAGAGGGAATTCACCCCTCCACTTT.

This clone appeared once. V gene TRBV14 combines with J gene TRBJ1-1; D remains unclear. Germline V gene sequence: CDR1 SGHDN, CDR2 FVKESK. V lost 6 bases to trimming and J lost 4 bases, with 15 bases between them. The CDR3 is made up of 14 amino acids. Here the CDR3 reads CASSLPGSGTEAFF. For the CDR3, the DNA is TGTGCCAGCAGTTTACCGGGGAGCGGCACTGAAGCTTTCTTT. The full variable domain, its missing parts supplied by reference TRBV14 and TRBJ1-1, is EAGVTQFPSHSVIEKGQTVTLRCDPISGHDNLYWYRRVMGKEIKFLLHFVKESKQDESGMPNNRFLAERTGGTYSTLKVQPAELEDSGVYFCASSLPGSGTEAFFGQGTRLTVV.

A single count supports this clone. This rearrangement joins TRBV11-3 to TRBJ2-1; 14 positions match TRBD2. This CDR3 comprises 17 residues. Trimming at V came to 1 base and at J to 6 bases, leaving 5 bases not matched to a gene. Germline V gene sequence: CDR1 SGHNT, CDR2 YENEEA. The CDR3 reads CASSLGLAGGRGNEQFF. CDR3 bases: TGTGCCAGCAGCTTAGGACTAGCGGGGGGGCGGGGCAATGAGCAGTTCTTC.

This chain links TRBV7-2 with TRBJ2-5; TRBD2 might be the D (6 bases). The J call may be wrong; the DNA end is better matched by TRBJ2-7. Germline CDR1 reads SGHTA; CDR2 reads FQGNSA. The CDR3 length is 14 residues. The CDR3 DNA reads as TGTGCCAGCAGCTCCCAGGGACTGCTCTACGAGCAGTACTTC. It translates to CASSSQGLLYEQYF.

The chain combines TRBV4-1 with TRBJ1-5; D remains ambiguous. The CDR3 length is 16 residues. Per the germline V gene, CDR1 is MGHRA and CDR2 is YSYEKL. Trimming cost V 0 bases and J 0 bases, with 9 bases left between them. The CDR3 is CASSQDSENSNQPQHF. The CDR3, as DNA: TGCGCCAGCAGCCAAGATAGTGAGAATAGCAATCAGCCCCAGCATTTT.

The gene calls are TRBV6-1 and TRBJ2-7, with D possibly being TRBD1 (6 bases). V shed 8 bases and J shed 2 bases, with 19 bases lying between them. CDR3 length: 15 residues. Germline V gene data show CDR1 as MNHNS and CDR2 as SASEGT. In DNA form, the CDR3 reads TGTGCCAGCTCTACTGGACAGCGCGCCACCTACGAGCAGTACTTC. Amino acid sequence: CASSTGQRATYEQYF.

In regard to this clone: Sequence at one end of the junction differs from germline and may be a read error. The chain is built from TRBV7-9 and TRBJ1-6, with TRBD1 as a possible D gene (6 bases). The CDR3 runs 17 residues. Germline CDR1 is SEHNR and CDR2 is FQNEAQ (reference sequence). This CDR3 reads CSSSLAGTLVFMSPLHF. The CDR3 coding sequence is TGTTCCAGCAGCTTAGCGGGGACACTCGTTTTTATGTCCCCCCTCCACTTT.

In regard to this clone: The same CDR3 is also encoded by other DNA sequences in this sample. V usage is TRBV30 and J usage is TRBJ2-1; TRBD2 matches 12 bases. Germline V gives CDR1 GTSNPN, CDR2 SVGIG (reference sequence). The CDR3 length is 15 residues. Trimming took 0 bases from V and 4 from J; bases not matched to a gene: 1. CDR3 DNA sequence: TGTGCCTGGAGTGTAGGACTAGCGGGGTACAATGAGCAGTTCTTC. Protein sequence: CAWSVGLAGYNEQFF.

As regards this clone: This sample includes further DNA sequences coding for the same CDR3. This chain connects TRBV27 to TRBJ2-5; weak D call: TRBD1 (6 bases). Trimming removed 4 bases from V and 1 base from J, with 13 bases in between. Germline assignment: CDR1 MNHEY and CDR2 SMNVEV (reference sequence). The CDR3 spans 15 residues. The CDR3 region has the DNA TGTGCCAGCAGTTCCGGGACACCCACCCAAGAGACCCAGTACTTC. This encodes CASSSGTPTQETQYF.

The V and J genes are TRBV9 and TRBJ1-2, with TRBD1 as a possible D gene (6 bases). CDR3 length equals 15 residues. Trimming pared 3 bases from V and 4 bases from J, leaving 16 bases between. Germline V gene data show CDR1 as SGDLS and CDR2 as YYNGEE. CDR3 loop: CASSAEGGLGYGYTF. CDR3 nucleotide sequence: TGTGCCAGCAGCGCAGAAGGGGGTTTGGGCTATGGCTACACCTTC.

V and J are TRBV28 and TRBJ2-5, with a possible D match to TRBD1 (6 bases). The J call could be wrong; TRBJ2-7 is a better fit for the DNA end. The CDR3 is 13 amino acids. The germline CDR1 and CDR2 sequences are MDHEN and SYDVKM. CDR3 bases: TGTGCCAGCAGTACAGGGTTTCCTTACGAGCAGTACTTC. Translated, it gives CASSTGFPYEQYF.

The chain carries TRBV7-2 and TRBJ2-3; 7 nucleotides match TRBD2. CDR1 and CDR2 (germline): SGHTA, FQGNSA. The CDR3 length is 13 residues. J was trimmed by 4 bases and V by 3 bases; bases with no gene match: 1. The CDR3 sequence: CASSFRGADTQYF. The CDR3 nucleotides read TGTGCCAGCAGCTTCCGGGGGGCAGATACGCAGTATTTT.

The chain has TRBV6-6 and TRBJ1-5; D gene unclear. Per the germline V gene, CDR1 is MNHNY and CDR2 is SVGAGI (reference sequence). This CDR3 spans 13 amino acids. Trimming removed 5 bases from V and 3 bases from J, with 8 bases in between. The CDR3 spells CASSLSYNQPQHF. The DNA of the CDR3 is TGTGCCAGCAGTCTTTCCTACAATCAGCCCCAGCATTTT.

The gene calls are TRBV5-1 and TRBJ1-2; TRBD1 is a possible D gene (6 bases). CDR1 and CDR2 (germline): SGHRS, YFSETQ. The V and J ends lost 3 bases and 5 bases respectively, with 14 bases between them. The CDR3 covers 14 residues. In DNA, the CDR3 is TGCGCCAGCAGCTCCGAACAGGGACCATATGGCTACACCTTC. Protein product: CASSSEQGPYGYTF. Filled out from reference TRBV5-1 and TRBJ1-2, the complete variable domain reads KAGVTQTPRYLIKTRGQQVTLSCSPISGHRSVSWYQQTPGQGLQFLFEYFSETQRNKGNFPGRFSGRQFSNSRSEMNVSTLELGDSALYLCASSSEQGPYGYTFGSGTRLTVV.

The chain is built from TRBV2 and TRBJ2-5; 12 nucleotides agree with TRBD2. The trim removed 1 base at V and 4 bases at J, leaving 4 bases unmatched. CDR1 and CDR2 from the germline V gene are SNHLY and FYNNEI. The length of the CDR3 is 16 residues. The CDR3 DNA follows: TGTGCCAGCAGTGAAGGGACTAGCGGGGCGGGAGAGACCCAGTACTTC. Translation: CASSEGTSGAGETQYF.

This clone was picked up a small number of times. The chain employs TRBV18 and TRBJ1-4; 8 bases match TRBD1. J lost 3 bases, V lost 6 bases, and 3 bases had no gene match. Per the germline V gene, CDR1 is KGHSH and CDR2 is LQKENI. The CDR3 extends over 14 amino acids. CDR3 DNA: TGTGCCAGCTCGACAGGGGTCCCTAATGAAAAACTGTTTTTT. Translating it yields CASSTGVPNEKLFF.

This chain connects TRBV6-5 to TRBJ2-1; 9 bases agree with TRBD2. This CDR3 spans 16 amino acids. Unmatched junction bases numbered 5, after V lost 0 bases and J lost 5 bases. Per germline, CDR1 MNHEY and CDR2 SVGAGI. CDR3 coding DNA: TGTGCCAGCAGTTACTCCGCGCGGGGGGGCCACAATGAGCAGTTCTTC. Its protein is CASSYSARGGHNEQFF.

This clone has more than one count but fewer than ten. V and J are TRBV5-1 and TRBJ1-4; D remains ambiguous. With 0 bases removed from V and 0 bases from J, the gap between germline ends came to 3 bases. The CDR3 consists of 14 residues. Germline values: CDR1 SGHRS, CDR2 YFSETQ. CDR3 DNA: TGCGCCAGCAGCTTGGGAGCAACTAATGAAAAACTGTTTTTT. Translation: CASSLGATNEKLFF.

The gene calls are TRBV4-2 and TRBJ2-5, with D uncertain. V was pared by 0 bases and J by 2 bases, with 7 bases between. CDR3 length: 14 amino acids. Germline V gene lookup returns CDR1 LGHNA and CDR2 YNFKEQ. CDR3 DNA sequence: TGTGCCAGCAGCCAAGATCCAGTTCAAGAGACCCAGTACTTC. This encodes CASSQDPVQETQYF.

The chain employs TRBV29-1 and TRBJ2-1, with 8 bases identical to TRBD2. V trimming: 5 bases; J trimming: 1 base; junction bases outside the gene matches: 13. Looked up from germline, CDR1 is SQVTM and CDR2 is ANQGSEA. CDR3 size: 17 residues. The CDR3 spells CSVLDGGGLPSYNEQFF. For the CDR3, the DNA is TGCAGCGTTTTAGACGGCGGGGGGCTCCCTTCCTACAATGAGCAGTTCTTC.